A selection of T cell receptor beta chains follows, all from one sample in a study of radiation and T cells in renal cell carcinoma. The table came from immunoSEQ multiplex PCR; TCRdb's copy has only in-frame clones and leaves some out. The table includes 20,000 to 25,000 clones, more than 75% detected once. This specimen was blood, taken from a patient whose treatment included radiotherapy and nephrectomy. These TCRs come from a man aged 55 to 69 with renal cell carcinoma. CDR3s include the opening cysteine and the closing phenylalanine or tryptophan. The order of the fields is V gene, clone size, D gene, J gene, CDR3 protein, CDR3 DNA. The D gene is left open where the match is weak. Clone size is stated in some rows and not others, as once, few, many or a class when expanded.

>TRBV19|-|-|TRBJ2-5
CASSPVRHQETQYF
TGTGCCAGTAGCCCCGTTCGGCACCAAGAGACCCAGTACTTC
>TRBV6-5|-|-|TRBJ2-2
CASSYSRKSGELFF
TGTGCCAGCAGTTACTCGAGGAAGTCCGGGGAGCTGTTTTTT
>TRBV7-8|many|TRBD2|TRBJ2-7
CASSLVSLVVGTSPLYSYEQYF
TGTGCCAGCAGCTTAGTGTCTCTGGTTGTAGGGACTAGCCCCCTTTACTCCTACGAGCAGTACTTC
>TRBV18|-|TRBD2|TRBJ2-7
CASSPGLAGSYEQYF
TGTGCCAGCTCTCCCGGACTAGCGGGAAGCTACGAGCAGTACTTC
>TRBV15|-|TRBD2|TRBJ2-1
CATSRGLAIEQFF
TGTGCCACCAGCAGGGGACTAGCGATTGAGCAGTTCTTC
>TRBV7-9|-|-|TRBJ2-2
CASSHSRSGELFF
TGTGCCAGCAGCCATTCCCGTTCCGGGGAGCTGTTTTTT
>TRBV5-1|-|-|TRBJ1-5
CASSLGGSSNQPQHF
TGCGCCAGCAGCTTGGGGGGTTCCAGCAATCAGCCCCAGCATTTT
>TRBV25-1|-|-|TRBJ2-1
CASSRVVNEQFF
TGTGCCAGCAGTCGGGTGGTAAATGAGCAGTTCTTC
>TRBV21-1|-|-|TRBJ2-7
CASSKENAGVLVHEQYF
TGTGCCAGCAGCAAAGAAAATGCAGGAGTTTTAGTCCACGAGCAGTACTTC
>TRBV5-1|few|TRBD1|TRBJ2-7
CASNLVPRDRSYEQYF
TGCGCCAGCAATCTCGTCCCACGGGACAGATCCTACGAGCAGTACTTC
>TRBV5-4|-|-|TRBJ2-2
CASSPTPRSSTGELFF
TGTGCCAGCAGCCCAACGCCCAGGTCGAGCACCGGGGAGCTGTTTTTT
>TRBV7-9|once|-|TRBJ2-1
CASSLSSGNYNEQFF
TGTGCCAGCAGCTTAAGCTCGGGGAATTACAATGAGCAGTTCTTC
>TRBV5-1|-|-|TRBJ2-1
CASTRRGPDDNEQFF
TGCGCCAGCACGCGTCGGGGGCCTGACGACAATGAGCAGTTCTTC
>TRBV5-1|few|-|TRBJ2-7
CASSLGPGGTYEQYF
TGCGCCAGCAGCTTGGGCCCCGGAGGGACCTACGAGCAGTACTTC
>TRBV6-5|once|-|TRBJ1-1
CASSLSYTNTEAFF
TGTGCCAGCAGTTTATCGTATACGAACACTGAAGCTTTCTTT
>TRBV2|few|-|TRBJ1-5
CASSPGRGAAQHF
TGTGCCAGCAGTCCAGGGAGGGGCGCCGCCCAGCATTTT
>TRBV7-2|-|TRBD2|TRBJ2-3
CASSLGTSGRGSDTQYF
TGTGCCAGCAGCTTAGGAACTAGCGGGAGAGGATCAGATACGCAGTATTTT
>TRBV21-1|-|-|TRBJ1-1
CASSKCPGGNTEAFF
TGTGCCAGCAGCAAATGTCCGGGCGGGAACACTGAAGCTTTCTTT
>TRBV19|-|-|TRBJ2-1
CASSIRAGAVYNEQFF
TGTGCCAGTAGTATTAGGGCGGGCGCGGTTTACAATGAGCAGTTCTTC
>TRBV5-6|-|-|TRBJ1-5
CASSLGNQPQHF
TGTGCCAGCAGCTTAGGTAATCAGCCCCAGCATTTT
>TRBV28|few|-|TRBJ1-5
CASSFYGNQPQHF
TGTGCCAGCAGTTTCTACGGCAATCAGCCCCAGCATTTT
>TRBV5-6|-|-|TRBJ2-7
CASSYSGSSYEQYF
TGTGCCAGCAGCTACTCTGGCTCCTCCTACGAGCAGTACTTC
>TRBV18|-|TRBD2|TRBJ2-1
CASSPPREGPNEQFF
TGTGCCAGCTCACCACCGCGGGAGGGCCCAAATGAGCAGTTCTTC
>TRBV11-3|-|TRBD2|TRBJ2-1
CASSRTSGGRGNEQFF
TGTGCCAGCAGCAGGACTAGCGGGGGAAGGGGCAATGAGCAGTTCTTC
>TRBV28|few|TRBD1|TRBJ2-7
CASTEPGQGYSYEQYF
TGTGCCAGCACCGAACCGGGACAGGGCTATTCCTACGAGCAGTACTTC
>TRBV5-1|-|TRBD2|TRBJ2-7
CASSVTQREAYEQYF
TGCGCCAGCAGCGTGACCCAGCGGGAGGCCTACGAGCAGTACTTC
>TRBV6-1|-|TRBD1|TRBJ2-3
CASRDRGPSDTQYF
TGTGCCAGCAGGGACAGGGGGCCCTCAGATACGCAGTATTTT
>TRBV27|-|TRBD2|TRBJ2-7
CASRSPGLAIYEQYF
TGTGCCAGCAGGAGCCCGGGACTAGCTATCTACGAGCAGTACTTC
>TRBV6-5|-|TRBD1|TRBJ1-1
CASRGTERNTEAFF
TGTGCCAGCAGGGGGACAGAAAGAAACACTGAAGCTTTCTTT
>TRBV12-5|-|-|TRBJ2-7
CASGLVQSREQPYEQYF
TGTGCTAGTGGTTTGGTACAGTCGAGGGAACAGCCCTACGAGCAGTACTTC
>TRBV7-2|-|-|TRBJ2-5
CASSQGLGGGTQYF
TGTGCCAGCAGCCAAGGACTTGGGGGAGGGACCCAGTACTTC
>TRBV10-3|once|TRBD2|TRBJ2-1
CAISQGLALDEQFF
TGTGCCATCAGTCAGGGACTAGCACTCGATGAGCAGTTCTTC
>TRBV7-2|-|-|TRBJ2-3
CASSFWGSTDTQYF
TGTGCCAGCAGCTTCTGGGGTAGCACAGATACGCAGTATTTT
>TRBV5-6|-|-|TRBJ1-6
CASSPGGDFYSPLHF
TGTGCCAGCAGCCCCGGGGGCGATTTTTATTCACCCCTCCACTTT
>TRBV19|-|-|TRBJ1-4
CASSIDQGKRTNEKLFF
TGTGCCAGTAGTATAGATCAGGGTAAGAGAACTAATGAAAAACTGTTTTTT
>TRBV5-1|-|-|TRBJ2-3
CASSPSPDTQYF
TGCGCCAGCAGTCCGTCCCCAGATACGCAGTATTTT
>TRBV7-9|-|-|TRBJ2-3
CASSPPGGGPGTDTQYF
TGTGCCAGCAGCCCACCAGGTGGGGGCCCTGGCACAGATACGCAGTATTTT
>TRBV5-4|-|-|TRBJ1-1
CASSSDMTGAAFF
TGTGCCAGCAGCTCCGACATGACGGGGGCCGCTTTCTTT
>TRBV7-2|-|-|TRBJ1-1
CASSFSGVGNTEAFF
TGTGCCAGCAGCTTCTCGGGGGTAGGGAACACTGAAGCTTTCTTT
>TRBV7-6|-|-|TRBJ2-3
CASSPGGGTDTQYF
TGTGCCAGCAGCCCAGGTGGCGGCACAGATACGCAGTATTTT
>TRBV15|-|-|TRBJ1-4
CATTGLANEKLFF
TGTGCCACCACGGGGCTCGCTAATGAAAAACTGTTTTTT
>TRBV5-1|-|TRBD2|TRBJ2-7
CASSLVAGGPYEQYF
TGCGCCAGCAGCTTGGTTGCGGGAGGCCCCTACGAGCAGTACTTC
>TRBV19|-|TRBD2|TRBJ2-3
CASSITSGRGTSTDTQYF
TGTGCCAGTAGTATTACTAGCGGGAGAGGTACTAGCACAGATACGCAGTATTTT
>TRBV29-1|-|TRBD1|TRBJ2-3
CSAPRDRETTDTQYF
TGCAGCGCCCCCCGGGACAGGGAGACCACAGATACGCAGTATTTT